These 20 T cell receptor beta chains originate from one sample sequenced in a study of cytomegalovirus exposure and HLA in healthy donors. Amplification used 60 Vbeta primers and 13 Jbeta primers. TCRdb's table, derived via immunoSEQ multiplex PCR, lists solely in-frame clones and lacks some. The data show more than 150,000 clones, approximately 81% seen once. The sample consisted of PBMCs. The receptors originated from a boy aged 5 to 17 in good health and CMV-seronegative.

CDR3 DNA: TGTGCCAGCAGCCCTAAGTTCGGGGGGCTAGGGACTGAAGCTTTCTTT. It translates to CASSPKFGGLGTEAFF. The chain carries TRBV6-6 and TRBJ1-1, with a weak D call TRBD1 (6 bases). The CDR3 spans 16 residues. CDR1 MNHNY and CDR2 SVGAGI come from the germline V gene (reference sequence). Trimming cost V 6 bases and J 5 bases, with 22 bases left between them.

The chain combines TRBV5-1 with TRBJ2-5, with 8 bases matching TRBD1. This CDR3 contains 15 residues. The ends lost 4 bases at V and 4 bases at J; junction bases unmatched: 9. Germline V CDR1 and CDR2: SGHRS, YFSETQ. This CDR3 reads CASSPPTGAGETQYF. The CDR3 region has the DNA TGCGCCAGCAGCCCTCCGACAGGGGCGGGAGAGACCCAGTACTTC.

This clone was picked up one time. This chain connects TRBV12-2 to TRBJ1-1; no check of the table's D call, TRBD1, against the DNA was made. TRBV12-2 counts as a pseudogene. The CDR3 consists of 14 residues. In DNA form, the CDR3 reads TGTGCAAGTCGCTCGAAGGGGGCGAGGGCTGAAGCTTTCTTT. Translation gives CASRSKGARAEAFF.

The chain employs TRBV9 and TRBJ1-2; TRBD1 matches at 7 bases. The CDR3 sequence is 14 residues long. The germline V gene encodes CDR1 SGDLS and CDR2 YYNGEE. V was clipped by 3 bases and J by 10 bases; unmatched bases: 12. The CDR3 DNA is TGTGCCAGCAGCGGATCCGGGACAGTAGGAGTCTACACCTTC. This sequence encodes CASSGSGTVGVYTF.

This sequence joins TRBV19 and TRBJ2-7; TRBD2 agrees at 12 bases. Losses at the gene ends were 4 bases for V and 6 bases for J; bases not matched to a gene: 7. CDR1 LNHDA and CDR2 SQIVND come from the germline V gene (reference sequence). The CDR3 loop spans 15 amino acids. CDR3 DNA: TGTGCCAGTAGTACTTTCCCTAGCGGGAGGGTCGAGCAGTACTTC. It translates to CASSTFPSGRVEQYF.

The chain is built from TRBV9 and TRBJ2-7; 9 bases agree with TRBD1. The germline CDR1 and CDR2 sequences are SGDLS and YYNGEE. The CDR3 runs to 16 residues. V trimming: 4 bases; J trimming: 2 bases; junction bases outside the gene matches: 10. In DNA, the CDR3 is TGTGCCAGCAGCCCTCCGACAGGGGGAGGAACCTACGAGCAGTACTTC. As protein: CASSPPTGGGTYEQYF.

This chain links TRBV28 with TRBJ1-5; 8 bases agree with TRBD1. Germline loops: CDR1 MDHEN, CDR2 SYDVKM. Trimming removed 6 bases from V and 2 bases from J; junction bases left unmatched: 3. This CDR3 region has 14 residues. CDR3 sequence reads: CASSLGQGNQPQHF. In nucleotides, the CDR3 is TGTGCCAGCAGCCTGGGACAGGGCAATCAGCCCCAGCATTTT.

Worth noting for this clone: No conserved phenylalanine or tryptophan is present at the end of the CDR3, so a read error is the likely explanation. This chain joins TRBV2 and TRBJ1-6, with D possibly being TRBD1 (6 bases). Germline V CDR1 and CDR2: SNHLY, FYNNEI. The CDR3 is made up of 13 amino acids. V lost 9 bases and J lost 7, with 13 bases in between. DNA for the CDR3: TGTGCCAGTTTATGGACAGACAATTCACCCCTCCACCTT. This gives the protein CASLWTDNSPLHL.

The chain employs TRBV7-2 and TRBJ2-2, with 11 bases fitting TRBD2. Germline trimming cut 6 bases from V and 6 bases from J; bases unmatched to any gene: 9. CDR3 size: 16 residues. CDR1 is SGHTA and CDR2 is FQGNSA in the germline V gene. Here the CDR3 reads CASSLSGGATAGELFF. The CDR3 nucleotides read TGTGCCAGCAGTCTTAGCGGGGGGGCTACCGCCGGGGAGCTGTTTTTT.

The chain couples TRBV5-1 to TRBJ2-7, with D perhaps matching TRBD1 (6 bases). This CDR3 comprises 16 residues. Germline loops: CDR1 SGHRS, CDR2 YFSETQ. V gave up 3 bases and J gave up 1 base, with 17 bases separating them. CDR3 in amino acids: CASSWSGAGVSYEQYF. The DNA of the CDR3 is TGCGCCAGCAGCTGGTCCGGGGCAGGGGTGTCCTACGAGCAGTACTTC. Full variable domain (missing parts from reference TRBV5-1 and TRBJ2-7): KAGVTQTPRYLIKTRGQQVTLSCSPISGHRSVSWYQQTPGQGLQFLFEYFSETQRNKGNFPGRFSGRQFSNSRSEMNVSTLELGDSALYLCASSWSGAGVSYEQYFGPGTRLTVT.

J is TRBJ2-7 and V is TRBV7-2; D possibly corresponds to TRBD2 (6 bases). The CDR3 is 13 amino acids. The germline V gene encodes CDR1 SGHTA and CDR2 FQGNSA. V was pared by 5 bases and J by 6 bases, with 14 bases between. The CDR3 nucleotides read TGTGCCAGCAGCACACACTCTAGCGCCGAGCAGTACTTC. Translating gives CASSTHSSAEQYF.

This sequence joins TRBV2 and TRBJ2-3; 9 positions agree with TRBD2. After removal of 6 bases from V and 3 bases from J, the junction contained 7 bases not matched to a gene. The V gene's germline CDR1 is SNHLY and CDR2 FYNNEI. The CDR3 is 15 residues long. The CDR3 loop is CASRALTSGTDTQYF. CDR3 nucleotide sequence: TGTGCCAGCAGAGCTCTTACTAGCGGGACAGATACGCAGTATTTT.

V and J are TRBV5-6 and TRBJ2-1; 7 bases align to TRBD2. V shed 2 bases, J shed 4 bases, and the junction held 9 bases outside the gene matches. Germline V gene sequence: CDR1 SGHDT, CDR2 YYEEEE. This CDR3 has 16 amino acids. CDR3 protein: CASSFGIGTTYNEQFF. The DNA of the CDR3 is TGTGCCAGCAGCTTCGGTATAGGGACTACGTACAATGAGCAGTTCTTC. Full variable domain (rest looked up from reference TRBV5-6 and TRBJ2-1): DAGVTQSPTHLIKTRGQQVTLRCSPKSGHDTVSWYQQALGQGPQFIFQYYEEEERQRGNFPDRFSGHQFPNYSSELNVNALLLGDSALYLCASSFGIGTTYNEQFFGPGTRLTVL.

The chain couples TRBV6-5 to TRBJ1-2; D possibly corresponds to TRBD1 (6 bases). V lost 7 bases and J lost 6, with 18 bases in between. Germline loops: CDR1 MNHEY, CDR2 SVGAGI. The CDR3 consists of 14 residues. CDR3 DNA sequence: TGTGCCAGCAACTATGACTCAGGGGCGAATGGCTACACCTTC. This sequence encodes CASNYDSGANGYTF.

The rearrangement joins TRBV13 to TRBJ2-2, with a weak D call TRBD2 (7 bases). Trimming cost V 9 bases and J 6 bases, with 32 bases left between them. Germline loops: CDR1 PRHDT, CDR2 FYEKMQ (reference sequence). The CDR3 sequence is 19 residues long. DNA for the CDR3: TGTGCCAGACGGGGCCCGTGGGTTGAAGGGGGGGCTTCGCCCGGGGAGCTGTTTTTT. Translation gives CARRGPWVEGGASPGELFF.

The CDR3 here is CASSFRALGAGANVLTF. The CDR3 DNA sequence: TGTGCCAGCAGCTTTCGGGCCCTCGGGGCTGGGGCCAACGTCCTGACTTTC. The J gene is TRBJ2-6, the V gene TRBV7-6, with D maybe TRBD2 (5 bases). Trimming stripped 3 bases from V and 2 bases from J, with 14 bases between. The CDR3 sequence is 17 residues long. Germline V gives CDR1 SGHVS, CDR2 FNYEAQ.

The chain combines TRBV28 with TRBJ2-7; D might be TRBD2 (5 bases). The CDR3 totals 13 residues. Germline CDR1 is MDHEN and CDR2 is SYDVKM. V lost 3 bases and J lost 7, with 13 bases in between. CDR3 region: CASSLKRVGEQYF. The CDR3 DNA follows: TGTGCCAGCAGTTTGAAGAGGGTAGGGGAGCAGTACTTC.

This chain uses TRBV27 with TRBJ2-7, with 9 bases aligning to TRBD1. The CDR3 is 13 amino acids. Germline lookup yields CDR1 MNHEY and CDR2 SMNVEV (reference sequence). After removal of 6 bases from V and 2 bases from J, the junction contained 2 bases not matched to a gene. The CDR3 DNA reads TGTGCCAGCAGGGACAGGGGACCCTACGAGCAGTACTTC. Protein sequence: CASRDRGPYEQYF.

This chain uses TRBV4-3 with TRBJ2-5; 10 positions match TRBD2. This CDR3 is 16 amino acids long. The ends lost 5 bases at V and 4 bases at J; junction bases unmatched: 10. Germline CDR1 and CDR2: LGHNA and YSLEER. In nucleotides, the CDR3 is TGCGCCAGCAGCAGCCAACTAGAGCGGGGGGGAGAGACCCAGTACTTC. It is translated as CASSSQLERGGETQYF.

The chain employs TRBV9 and TRBJ1-4; 9 bases align to TRBD1. Trimming at V came to 4 bases and at J to 5 bases, leaving 3 bases not matched to a gene. This CDR3 has 14 amino acids. Germline V gives CDR1 SGDLS, CDR2 YYNGEE. As DNA, the CDR3 is TGTGCCAGCAGCACGGGACAGGGAAATGAAAAACTGTTTTTT. This sequence encodes CASSTGQGNEKLFF.